Listed below are T cell receptor beta chains from one sample, sequenced in a study of shared clonotypes between healthy human individuals. The data were produced by immunoSEQ multiplex PCR, yet TCRdb's version contains in-frame clones alone and is incomplete. Counted here are approximately 2.3 million clones, roughly 93% occurring once; the ten biggest clones make up about 0.39%. The source material was naive CD4+ T cells from PBMCs. These receptors all come from a man aged 18 to 35 in good health. Some clones in this sample may be carry-over from other donors' samples. CDR3s include the opening cysteine and the closing phenylalanine or tryptophan. The D gene is left open where the match is weak. Clone size, where shown, is once, few, many, or a class for clones that have expanded.

J gene,clone size,D gene,V gene,CDR3 DNA,CDR3 protein
TRBJ2-7,NA,NA,TRBV7-8,TGTGCCAGCAGCCCATGGGGACTTTACGAGCAGTACTTC,CASSPWGLYEQYF
TRBJ1-2,NA,NA,TRBV11-2,TGTGCCAGCAGCTTAGACGGGGGCGCGTATGGCTACACCTTC,CASSLDGGAYGYTF
TRBJ2-4,NA,NA,TRBV5-4,TGTGCCAGCACCCAAGCCGGAAACATTCAGTACTTC,CASTQAGNIQYF
TRBJ1-5,once,NA,TRBV5-8,TGTGCCAGCAGCTTGGAAGGGGCTTCTAATCAGCCCCAGCATTTT,CASSLEGASNQPQHF
TRBJ2-2,NA,TRBD1,TRBV27,TGTGCCAGCAGTTCCCGGGACAGGACCTCCCCCTTCACGAACACCGGGGAGCTGTTTTTT,CASSSRDRTSPFTNTGELFF
TRBJ1-5,once,NA,TRBV5-5,TGTGCCAGCAGCTTTTCATCAGTAAGTAATCAGCCCCAGCATTTT,CASSFSSVSNQPQHF
TRBJ1-2,NA,NA,TRBV5-1,TGCGCCAGCGCCCAGGGGCCTGCTAACTATGGCTACACCTTC,CASAQGPANYGYTF
TRBJ2-3,NA,NA,TRBV10-3,TGTGCCAACACGCCAGAACTGACTAGCACAGATACGCAGTATTTT,CANTPELTSTDTQYF
TRBJ2-3,NA,NA,TRBV18,TGTGCCAGCTCACCCAATCTAAGTACAGATACGCAGTATTTT,CASSPNLSTDTQYF
TRBJ2-1,NA,NA,TRBV2,TGTGCCAGCAGTGTGATTCTAGACGGTGAGCAGTTCTTC,CASSVILDGEQFF
TRBJ1-2,NA,NA,TRBV28,TGTGCCAGCAGTTTAAGACTGACCTATGGCTACACCTTC,CASSLRLTYGYTF
TRBJ2-1,NA,TRBD2,TRBV11-3,TGTGCCAGCAGCTTAGCACTAGCGGGAGGACATGAGCAGTTCTTC,CASSLALAGGHEQFF
TRBJ1-1,NA,TRBD1,TRBV6-4,TGTGCCAGCAGTGTGGACAGGGGTACTGAAGCTTTCTTT,CASSVDRGTEAFF
TRBJ1-2,NA,NA,TRBV4-1,TGCGCCAGCAGCCAGTCCCAGCGCGTCTATGGCTACACCTTC,CASSQSQRVYGYTF
TRBJ1-2,NA,NA,TRBV5-5,TGTGCCAGCAGCTTAGCAAACTATGGCTACACCTTC,CASSLANYGYTF
TRBJ2-5,once,NA,TRBV30,TGTGCCTGGAGTGTGGGGCCATCAATGGATACGCAGTACTTC,CAWSVGPSMDTQYF
TRBJ1-2,NA,NA,TRBV19,TGTGCCAGTAGTATAGGACAAGCCAGCTATGGCTACACCTTC,CASSIGQASYGYTF
TRBJ1-4,NA,NA,TRBV27,TGTGCCAGCAGTACCTGGACGGAATTGACAACTAATGAAAAACTGTTTTTT,CASSTWTELTTNEKLFF
TRBJ1-4,NA,NA,TRBV6-5,TGTGCCAGCAGCGCCAAGGATCTAACCTATGAAAAACTGTTTTTT,CASSAKDLTYEKLFF
TRBJ1-2,NA,TRBD1,TRBV5-4,TGTGCCAGCAGCACCGGACAGGGGGCCTATGGCTACACCTTC,CASSTGQGAYGYTF
TRBJ1-2,NA,NA,TRBV4-3,TGCGCCAGCAGCCCCACTGGGGCAGTTCCCATCACCTTC,CASSPTGAVPITF
TRBJ2-1,NA,NA,TRBV7-2,TGTGCCAGCAGCTTAATAGGGGCCGTCAATGAGCAGTTCTTC,CASSLIGAVNEQFF
TRBJ1-3,NA,NA,TRBV5-1,TGCGCCAGCAGCTTGGCCAACGGAGGGACTACCATATATTTT,CASSLANGGTTIYF
TRBJ2-3,NA,NA,TRBV15,TGTGCCACCAGCAGTACACTGTATGAAGCCACAGATACGCAGTATTTT,CATSSTLYEATDTQYF
TRBJ2-3,NA,NA,TRBV29-1,TGCAGCGTTGAAAACGGGAGCGATGGGACAGATACGCAGTATTTT,CSVENGSDGTDTQYF
TRBJ2-3,NA,NA,TRBV2,TGTGCCATCGCGACAGAGGCCCCAGATACGCAGTATTTT,CAIATEAPDTQYF
TRBJ1-1,NA,NA,TRBV28,TGTGCCGGAGTGGGGCGTTTGGACACTGAAGCTTTCTTT,CAGVGRLDTEAFF
TRBJ2-1,NA,TRBD1,TRBV30,TGTGCCTGGACCGGGACAGGGGGTAGAAATGAGCAGTTCTTC,CAWTGTGGRNEQFF
TRBJ1-3,NA,NA,TRBV5-1,TGCGCCAGCAGCGCGACAGGCGGGACTGGAAACACCATATATTTT,CASSATGGTGNTIYF
TRBJ1-2,NA,NA,TRBV28,TGTGCCAGCAGTGTACCGGGTTTACAAGACACCTTC,CASSVPGLQDTF
TRBJ1-2,NA,TRBD1,TRBV18,TGTGCCAGCTCCACATCGGGACAGATGACGTTCGGCTACACCTTC,CASSTSGQMTFGYTF
TRBJ2-5,NA,TRBD2,TRBV10-3,TGTGCCGTCGGAACTAGCGGCTACCAAGAGACCCAGTACTTC,CAVGTSGYQETQYF
TRBJ2-4,once,NA,TRBV6-1,TGTGCCAGCAGCGGAGGAGCCGGCAGTCAGTACTTC,CASSGGAGSQYF
TRBJ2-6,NA,NA,TRBV7-3,TGTGCCAGCAGCTTACCAGATGGGCCCCAGAACTCTGGGGCCAACGTCCTGACTTTC,CASSLPDGPQNSGANVLTF
TRBJ2-7,NA,NA,TRBV6-5,TGTGCCAGCAGTTTTGGGGGGCTTAGGTCCTACGAGCAGTACTTC,CASSFGGLRSYEQYF
TRBJ1-2,NA,TRBD1,TRBV28,TGTGCCAGCAGTTTCGGGACAGGGAGTGATGGCTACACCTTC,CASSFGTGSDGYTF
TRBJ1-5,NA,NA,TRBV5-5,TGTGCCAGCAGCCGACAGGTTAGCAATCAGCCCCAGCATTTT,CASSRQVSNQPQHF
TRBJ1-1,NA,NA,TRBV6-1,TGTGCCAGCAGTGCCTCGCGACCAGGGATCCACACTGAAGCTTTCTTT,CASSASRPGIHTEAFF
TRBJ2-7,NA,TRBD2,TRBV19,TGTGCCAGTAGTTATCGGACTAGCGGGAACAAGTACTTC,CASSYRTSGNKYF
TRBJ1-1,NA,NA,TRBV9,TGTGCCAGCAGCCGGGGAGGGGCACAAAACACTGAAGCTTTCTTT,CASSRGGAQNTEAFF
TRBJ2-5,once,NA,TRBV9,TGTGCCAGCATGTTGGGACTCGATTTAAGGACCCAGTACTTC,CASMLGLDLRTQYF
TRBJ1-2,NA,NA,TRBV6-1,TGTGCCAGCAGTGCGCCTTCTAGGGGGGGCTACACCTTC,CASSAPSRGGYTF
TRBJ1-5,few,NA,TRBV6-1,TGTGCCAGCAGTGACACGGGACCAAGGGGATCTCAGCCCCAGCATTTT,CASSDTGPRGSQPQHF
TRBJ2-1,NA,NA,TRBV7-9,TGTGCCAGCAGGATACACACGCTACGCCTCAATGAGCAGTTCTTC,CASRIHTLRLNEQFF
TRBJ2-5,NA,NA,TRBV7-2,TGTGCCAGCAGCGGGAAACAGGCAAGACGGGAGACCCAGTACTTC,CASSGKQARRETQYF
TRBJ2-1,NA,NA,TRBV18,TGTGCCAGCTCCATAAACAATGAGCAGTTCTTC,CASSINNEQFF
TRBJ2-7,NA,NA,TRBV18,TGTGCCAGCTCACCCGCCCTGGATTATTACGAGCAGTACTTC,CASSPALDYYEQYF
TRBJ2-3,once,NA,TRBV28,TGTGCCAGCAGTTTGGTTGGAGATACGCAGTATTTT,CASSLVGDTQYF
TRBJ1-1,NA,TRBD1,TRBV7-3,TGTGCCAGCAGCTTTACAGGGGGGAACACTGAAGCTTTCTTT,CASSFTGGNTEAFF
TRBJ2-2,NA,NA,TRBV5-1,TGCGCCAGCAGCTCAGACCCGGGACCGAACACCGGGGAGCTGTTTTTT,CASSSDPGPNTGELFF
TRBJ2-7,NA,NA,TRBV7-3,TGTGCCAGCAGCTTCGGGGCAGGGAGCTCCTACGAGCAGTACTTC,CASSFGAGSSYEQYF
TRBJ2-3,NA,NA,TRBV6-6,TGTGCCAGCAGGGGGACGGTCACCACAGATACGCAGTATTTT,CASRGTVTTDTQYF
TRBJ2-1,NA,TRBD2,TRBV11-3,TGTGCCAGCAGCTTAGGGGCTAGCGGGCAGCAGTTCTTC,CASSLGASGQQFF
TRBJ1-4,NA,TRBD1,TRBV28,TGTGCCAGCAGAGGGACAGGGGCTAATGAAAAACTGTTTTTT,CASRGTGANEKLFF